A single T cell receptor beta chain is shown here with its context. Its antigen is not yet known. No much larger clonotype is one base removed from it; base qualities were not supplied. The record originates from a study of blood T cell repertoires in COVID-19 (dated by TCRdb to between 2020 and 2021). About the study as a whole: Collaborator samples came from the United States, Italy and Spain and covered acute and convalescent phases of COVID-19. The prospective study material was composed of cDNA or gDNA derived from T cells, B-cell-depleted T cells, or PBMCs. Subjects who had been exposed to COVID-19, were actively infected with it, or had recovered from it provided the deeply sampled blood TCRbeta repertoires that made up the dataset. A freely available public database, intended as a resource for researchers studying the immune response to SARS-CoV-2, is where the repertoires were released. Samples were obtained from the ongoing ImmuneRACE study (first 160 participants) and from over a thousand subjects provided by 6 global collaborators. The sample metadata nearly always contained a de-identified subject ID, COVID-19 status, age in years and sex. HLA class I and class II types, where available, came from metadata supplied by the sample provider rather than from assay-based typing.

Summary of the overall study and its limitations: How much clinical and demographic metadata was included differed by source and by participant, and the metadata was provided uncurated.

The immunoSEQ Assay, a bias-controlled multiplex PCR, was used to amplify TCRbeta CDR3 regions from genomic DNA. Processing in the source paper ran as follows. The number of nucleated cells in each sample was estimated by amplification of reference gene primers within the assay. To quantify the absolute abundance of each unique TCRbeta CDR3 rearrangement, sequence reads were collapsed and filtered. Productive Simpson clonality was computed per sample as the square root of Simpson's diversity index over productive rearrangements. As stored in TCRdb, this immuneACCESS dataset retains in-frame rearrangements with V and J assigned. A fraction of the clones does not appear; measured against another copy, unresolved V genes explain less than half of the discrepancy, and the remainder lacks a known reason. V and J calls and clone size are those listed in that table; D and trimming were worked out from the DNA. The table for this sample lists some 62,000 clones; over 75% of them were counted only once. Together, the top ten hold roughly 18% of the sample.

Its CDR3 holds 12 amino acids, cysteine through phenylalanine. The entry retains the CDR3 DNA only, 36 bases that are in frame from base 1. Taken from the germline V gene, the CDR1 and CDR2 loops are SGHRS and YFSETQ. V gives up 5 bases and J gives up 5 bases, and the segment between their germline ends measures 10 bases. The collaborating institutions used their own protocols to collect whole blood in K2EDTA tubes. For TCRbeta analysis, collaborator samples were shipped as frozen whole blood, as isolated PBMCs, or as DNA extracted from either sample type. The sequencing sample was made of peripheral blood. The clonotype originates from a man in his 60s with acute or convalescent COVID-19. The chain is encoded by TRBV5-1 joined to TRBJ2-5; TRBD1 might be the D gene, on 6 matching bases. The CDR3 has the sequence CASSPQGETQYF. The sequence in DNA is TGCGCCAGCAGTCCGCAGGGGGAGACCCAGTACTTC.